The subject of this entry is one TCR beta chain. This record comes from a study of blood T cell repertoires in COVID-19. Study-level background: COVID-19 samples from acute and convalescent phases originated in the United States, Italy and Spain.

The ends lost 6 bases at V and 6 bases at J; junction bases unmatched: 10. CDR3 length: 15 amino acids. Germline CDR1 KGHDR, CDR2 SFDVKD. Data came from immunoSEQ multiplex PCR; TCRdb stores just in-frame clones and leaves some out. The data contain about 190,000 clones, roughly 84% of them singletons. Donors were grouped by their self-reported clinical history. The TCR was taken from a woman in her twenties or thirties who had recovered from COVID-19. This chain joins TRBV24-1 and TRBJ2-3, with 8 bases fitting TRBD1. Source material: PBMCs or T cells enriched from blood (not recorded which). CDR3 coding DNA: TGTGCCACCAGTATCGGGCCAGGGGGCAAGGATACGCAGTATTTT. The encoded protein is CATSIGPGGKDTQYF.